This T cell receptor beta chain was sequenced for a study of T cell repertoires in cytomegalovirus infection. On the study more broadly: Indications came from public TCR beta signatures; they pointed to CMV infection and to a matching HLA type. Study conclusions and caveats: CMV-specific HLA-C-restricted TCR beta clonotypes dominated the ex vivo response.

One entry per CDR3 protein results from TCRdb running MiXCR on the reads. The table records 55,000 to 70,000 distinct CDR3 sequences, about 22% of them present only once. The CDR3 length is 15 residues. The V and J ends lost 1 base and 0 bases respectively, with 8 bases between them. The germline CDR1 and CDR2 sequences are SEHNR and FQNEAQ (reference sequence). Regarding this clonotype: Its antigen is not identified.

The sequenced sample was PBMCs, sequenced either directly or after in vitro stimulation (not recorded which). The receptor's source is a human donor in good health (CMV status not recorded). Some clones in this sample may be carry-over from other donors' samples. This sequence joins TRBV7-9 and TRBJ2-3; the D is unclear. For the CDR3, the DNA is TGTGCCAGCAGCTTAGGACTGTCCAGCACAGATACGCAGTATTTT. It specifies CASSLGLSSTDTQYF.